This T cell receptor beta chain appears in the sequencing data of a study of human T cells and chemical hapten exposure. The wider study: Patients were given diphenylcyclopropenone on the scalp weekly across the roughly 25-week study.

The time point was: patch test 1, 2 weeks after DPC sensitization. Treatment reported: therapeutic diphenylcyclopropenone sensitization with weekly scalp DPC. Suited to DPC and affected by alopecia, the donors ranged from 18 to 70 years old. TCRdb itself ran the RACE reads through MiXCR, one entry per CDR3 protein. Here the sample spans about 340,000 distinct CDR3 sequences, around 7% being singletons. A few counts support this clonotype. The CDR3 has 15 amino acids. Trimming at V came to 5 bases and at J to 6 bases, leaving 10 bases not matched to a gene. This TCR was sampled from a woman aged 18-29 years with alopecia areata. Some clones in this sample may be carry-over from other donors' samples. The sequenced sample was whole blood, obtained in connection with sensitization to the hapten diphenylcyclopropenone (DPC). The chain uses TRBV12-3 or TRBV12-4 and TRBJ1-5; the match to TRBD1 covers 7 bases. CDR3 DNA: TGTGCCAGCAGTCCCCCCGACAGGGTGGGTCAGCCCCAGCATTTT. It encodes CASSPPDRVGQPQHF.